A selection of T cell receptor beta chains follows, all from one sample in a study of blood T cell repertoires in COVID-19. TCRdb keeps only in-frame clones here, not all; method: immunoSEQ multiplex PCR. The data contain under 350,000 clones, about nine tenths of them singletons. The sequenced sample consisted of PBMCs or T cells enriched from blood (not recorded which). The receptors were sampled from a man aged 25 to 40 who had recovered from COVID-19. Each CDR3 is given with its conserved first and last residue. The order of the fields is clone size, J gene, V gene, D gene, CDR3 protein, CDR3 DNA. A D gene is named only where the DNA matches it firmly. Expanded clones are given a class, and other clones once, few, many or no size at all.

>once|TRBJ2-7|TRBV11-2|TRBD2
CASSWTGTSGYEQYF
TGTGCCAGCAGCTGGACCGGGACTAGCGGGTACGAGCAGTACTTC
>-|TRBJ2-2|TRBV7-9|TRBD1
CASSDGQGWHGELFF
TGTGCCAGCAGCGATGGACAGGGGTGGCACGGGGAGCTGTTTTTT
>once|TRBJ1-4|TRBV4-1|-
CASSQGAANEKLFF
TGCGCCAGCAGCCAGGGGGCAGCTAATGAAAAACTGTTTTTT
>-|TRBJ2-7|TRBV6-5|TRBD2
CASRPGLAGDEQYF
TGTGCCAGCAGGCCGGGGCTAGCGGGAGACGAGCAGTACTTC
>-|TRBJ1-2|TRBV24-1|-
CATSGENNYGYTF
TGTGCCACGTCGGGGGAGAATAACTATGGCTACACCTTC
>-|TRBJ2-1|TRBV13|TRBD2
CASSALTGGLKTSGINEQFF
TGTGCCAGCAGCGCACTCACAGGGGGCCTAAAGACTAGCGGGATCAATGAGCAGTTCTTC
>few|TRBJ1-1|TRBV30|-
CAWSVMSGTEAFF
TGTGCCTGGAGTGTAATGTCGGGGACTGAAGCTTTCTTT
>-|TRBJ1-2|TRBV11-3|TRBD1
CATSTGEVGYTF
TGTGCCACCTCGACAGGGGAGGTTGGCTACACCTTC
>once|TRBJ2-1|TRBV7-2|TRBD1
CASTTGTGPYNEQFF
TGTGCCAGCACAACCGGGACAGGGCCCTACAATGAGCAGTTCTTC
>-|TRBJ1-1|TRBV10-2|TRBD1
CASSLQGAGTEAFF
TGCGCCAGCAGTCTACAGGGGGCTGGCACTGAAGCTTTCTTT
>-|TRBJ2-1|TRBV19|-
CASSADRGYIYNEQFF
TGTGCCAGTAGCGCGGATCGCGGATATATTTACAATGAGCAGTTCTTC
>-|TRBJ2-3|TRBV5-4|TRBD1
CASSLQGYADTQYF
TGTGCCAGCAGCTTACAGGGGTACGCAGATACGCAGTATTTT
>-|TRBJ1-2|TRBV6-4|TRBD1
CASSETPGGYGYTF
TGTGCCAGCAGTGAGACCCCAGGGGGCTATGGCTACACCTTC
>-|TRBJ2-7|TRBV27|-
CASSPQYSTYEQYF
TGTGCCAGCAGTCCTCAGTATTCCACCTACGAGCAGTACTTC
>-|TRBJ2-7|TRBV20-1|TRBD1
CSGDRDYEQYF
TGCAGTGGGGACAGGGACTACGAGCAGTACTTC
>-|TRBJ1-3|TRBV28|TRBD1
CASSPGQISGNTIYF
TGTGCCAGCAGCCCGGGACAGATCTCTGGAAACACCATATATTTT
>-|TRBJ1-4|TRBV5-1|TRBD1
CASSRDRGREKLFF
TGCGCCAGCAGCCGGGACAGGGGGCGAGAAAAACTGTTTTTT
>-|TRBJ1-1|TRBV19|TRBD1
CASSTSFDRGLNTEAFF
TGTGCCAGTAGCACATCCTTCGACAGGGGGCTAAACACTGAAGCTTTCTTT
>-|TRBJ1-4|TRBV29-1|TRBD1
CSVTGQGAEKLFF
TGCAGCGTTACCGGACAGGGGGCGGAAAAACTGTTTTTT
>-|TRBJ1-5|TRBV7-2|TRBD1
CASSSTGFQPQHF
TGTGCCAGCAGCTCGACAGGGTTTCAGCCCCAGCATTTT
>-|TRBJ2-7|TRBV5-1|TRBD2
CASSERPLPLANEQYF
TGCGCCAGCAGCGAACGCCCACTTCCACTAGCGAACGAGCAGTACTTC
>-|TRBJ1-5|TRBV7-9|-
CASSDRQAAQPQHF
TGTGCCAGCAGCGATAGACAGGCGGCTCAGCCCCAGCATTTT
>-|TRBJ1-1|TRBV11-1|-
CASSLGQNTEAFF
TGTGCCAGCAGCTTAGGACAGAACACTGAAGCTTTCTTT
>once|TRBJ2-7|TRBV25-1|TRBD1
CASSGDRDRRSEQYF
TGTGCCAGCAGTGGCGACCGGGACAGGAGGTCCGAGCAGTACTTC
>-|TRBJ1-1|TRBV30|-
CAWSAPLPEAFF
TGTGCCTGGAGTGCCCCACTCCCTGAAGCTTTCTTT
>few|TRBJ1-2|TRBV18|TRBD1
CASSGQGLYYGYTF
TGTGCCAGCTCAGGACAGGGGCTCTACTATGGCTACACCTTC
>few|TRBJ1-1|TRBV5-6|TRBD1
CASSPWTGGTEAFF
TGTGCCAGCAGCCCTTGGACAGGGGGCACTGAAGCTTTCTTT
>-|TRBJ2-1|TRBV7-2|-
CASSLPPRGNEQFF
TGTGCCAGCAGCTTACCTCCCCGGGGCAATGAGCAGTTCTTC
>-|TRBJ2-2|TRBV10-2|TRBD2
CASRTSGTGELFF
TGCGCCAGCAGGACTAGCGGGACCGGGGAGCTGTTTTTT
>-|TRBJ2-3|TRBV14|TRBD1
CASRPRGLNTDTQYF
TGTGCCAGCCGGCCCAGGGGGCTTAACACAGATACGCAGTATTTT
>-|TRBJ2-5|TRBV11-2|-
CASSLGPQRQETQYF
TGTGCCAGCAGCTTAGGTCCCCAGCGGCAAGAGACCCAGTACTTC
>-|TRBJ2-4|TRBV10-2|TRBD2
CASSELTSGGVAKNIQYF
TGCGCCAGCAGTGAACTGACTAGCGGGGGGGTTGCCAAAAACATTCAGTACTTC
>-|TRBJ2-1|TRBV10-3|TRBD2
CAISEALGTSGPDNEQFF
TGTGCCATCAGTGAGGCCCTGGGGACTAGCGGCCCCGACAATGAGCAGTTCTTC
>few|TRBJ1-2|TRBV29-1|TRBD1
CSVQGAHGYTF
TGCAGCGTTCAGGGGGCTCATGGCTACACCTTC
>-|TRBJ2-7|TRBV7-2|-
CASSFRRSSYEQYF
TGTGCCAGCAGCTTTAGAAGAAGCTCCTACGAGCAGTACTTC
>-|TRBJ2-7|TRBV27|-
CASRDKGVRYEQYF
TGTGCCAGCAGGGACAAGGGTGTGCGCTACGAGCAGTACTTC
>-|TRBJ1-2|TRBV4-2|-
CASSQETGSRGYTF
TGTGCCAGCAGCCAGGAAACAGGCTCTCGGGGCTACACCTTC
>-|TRBJ2-2|TRBV6-6|-
CASSYGPLTNTGELFF
TGTGCCAGCAGTTACGGGCCTCTAACGAACACCGGGGAGCTGTTTTTT
>-|TRBJ2-3|TRBV6-4|-
CASSDSGQSFTDTQYF
TGTGCCAGCAGTGATTCCGGACAGAGTTTCACAGATACGCAGTATTTT
>-|TRBJ2-5|TRBV4-1|-
CASSQVGLRGQETQYF
TGCGCCAGCAGCCAAGTGGGCCTACGAGGGCAGGAGACCCAGTACTTC
>-|TRBJ1-3|TRBV7-8|-
CASSLAPTGAGNTIYF
TGTGCCAGCAGCTTAGCCCCCACGGGTGCTGGAAACACCATATATTTT
>-|TRBJ1-1|TRBV10-3|TRBD1
CAITPAGGLTEAFF
TGTGCCATCACCCCGGCAGGGGGCCTTACTGAAGCTTTCTTT
>-|TRBJ2-2|TRBV7-9|-
CASSLTSGDTGELFF
TGTGCCAGCAGCTTAACCTCAGGGGACACCGGGGAGCTGTTTTTT
>-|TRBJ1-1|TRBV19|-
CASRVQGITEAFF
TGTGCCAGTAGAGTTCAGGGGATTACTGAAGCTTTCTTT
>-|TRBJ2-7|TRBV27|TRBD1
CASATGALLYEQYF
TGTGCCAGCGCCACAGGGGCCCTCCTCTACGAGCAGTACTTC
>-|TRBJ2-1|TRBV2|TRBD2
CASSRGLAGESYNEQFF
TGTGCCAGCAGTCGGGGACTAGCGGGCGAAAGCTACAATGAGCAGTTCTTC
>-|TRBJ2-7|TRBV19|TRBD1
CASSVPGTGNYEQYF
TGTGCCAGTAGTGTGCCCGGGACAGGGAACTACGAGCAGTACTTC
>-|TRBJ1-2|TRBV10-2|-
CASSPQGGGLYGYTF
TGCGCCAGCAGTCCACAGGGAGGGGGACTCTATGGCTACACCTTC
>-|TRBJ2-7|TRBV15|TRBD2
CATSHPINGLAGGRYEQYF
TGTGCCACCAGCCATCCAATAAACGGACTAGCGGGGGGTCGGTACGAGCAGTACTTC
>-|TRBJ2-7|TRBV5-4|TRBD1
CASSFQGEGQYF
TGTGCCAGCAGCTTTCAGGGGGAAGGGCAGTACTTC
>-|TRBJ2-6|TRBV5-1|-
CASSLTSVKYGSGANVLTF
TGCGCCAGCAGCTTGACCTCTGTAAAATACGGGTCAGGGGCCAACGTCCTGACTTTC